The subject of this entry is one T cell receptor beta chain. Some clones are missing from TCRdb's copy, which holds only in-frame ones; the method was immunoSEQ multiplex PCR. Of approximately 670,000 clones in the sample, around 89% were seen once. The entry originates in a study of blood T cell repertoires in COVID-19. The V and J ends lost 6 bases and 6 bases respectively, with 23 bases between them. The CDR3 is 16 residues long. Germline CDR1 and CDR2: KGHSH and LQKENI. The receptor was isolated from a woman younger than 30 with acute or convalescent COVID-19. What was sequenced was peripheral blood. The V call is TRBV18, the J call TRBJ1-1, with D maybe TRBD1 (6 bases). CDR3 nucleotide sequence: TGTGCCAGCTCCCCCATACAGGGAATTGATATTTCTGAAGCTTTCTTT. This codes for CASSPIQGIDISEAFF.